The present T cell receptor (beta chain) was sequenced within a study of cytomegalovirus exposure and HLA in healthy donors. Regarding this clone: Its target is not known.

Trimming left V 7 bases short and J 6 bases short, with 19 bases between. This CDR3 comprises 15 residues. Germline V gene lookup returns CDR1 SNHLY and CDR2 FYNNEI. Study outcomes and limitations: HLA alleles showed associations with 16,951 TCR beta sequences in a later analysis, at a 0.05 false discovery rate. By a later analysis, the bulk of CMV-associated TCR beta chains appeared HLA-restricted. The study reported that TCR beta sequences accurately predicted HLA-A and HLA-B alleles in most subjects. TCR beta V- and J-gene trimming was later associated with a missense DCLRE1C variant.

PCR was performed using 60 Vbeta and 13 Jbeta primers. TCRdb keeps only in-frame clones here, not all; method: immunoSEQ multiplex PCR. The table shows 150,000 to 200,000 clones, with around four fifths occurring only once. This clonotype originated in a female donor in good health and CMV-seronegative. Sample: PBMCs. V is TRBV2 and J is TRBJ1-5; D possibly corresponds to TRBD1 (5 bases). CDR3 region: CASKRPGLTSQPQHF. The CDR3 region has the DNA TGTGCCAGCAAACGCCCGGGACTGACAAGTCAGCCCCAGCATTTT.